These 4 T cell receptor beta chains originate from one sample sequenced in a study of blood T cells in healthy people across ages. Primers used in a second PCR of about 7 to 12 cycles were a sample-barcoded 5' primer and a J-beta primer mix. TCRdb re-called the 5' RACE reads through MiXCR, storing one row per CDR3 protein. Counted here are about 1.6 million distinct CDR3 sequences, roughly 32% occurring once; the ten biggest clones make up approximately 10%. Sequencing was performed on blood. These receptors originate from a woman aged 25 to 39 in good health.

The gene calls are TRBV10-3 and TRBJ1-2; D may be TRBD1 (5 bases). This CDR3 has 12 amino acids. Per the germline V gene, CDR1 is ENHRY and CDR2 is SYGVKD. V was pared by 3 bases and J by 4 bases, with 6 bases between. CDR3 sequence reads: CAISDRVYGYTF. The CDR3 DNA follows: TGTGCCATCAGTGACAGGGTCTATGGCTACACCTTC.

The genes are TRBV7-2 and TRBJ2-7, with D perhaps TRBD1 (5 bases). Between the trimmed V and J ends, which lost 2 bases and 1 base, there was a span of 12 bases. CDR3 length: 15 amino acids. The germline gives CDR1 SGHTA, CDR2 FQGNSA. CDR3: CASSLSRTQSYEQYF. As DNA, the CDR3 is TGTGCCAGCAGCTTATCTAGGACACAGTCCTACGAGCAGTACTTC.

The sample holds a few counts of this clonotype. The V gene is TRBV9, the J gene TRBJ2-2; D is unresolved. The CDR3 loop spans 13 amino acids. The germline V gene has CDR1 SGDLS and CDR2 YYNGEE. V was pared by 0 bases and J by 5 bases, with 5 bases between. The CDR3 loop is CASSVGETGELFF. CDR3 DNA: TGTGCCAGCAGCGTAGGCGAGACCGGGGAGCTGTTTTTT.

The rearrangement links TRBV12-3 or TRBV12-4 to TRBJ2-3; TRBD1 or TRBD2 may be the D gene (5 bases each). The CDR3 runs 19 residues. V lost 1 base and J lost 2, with 22 bases in between. The chain's CDR3 is CASSLVLGLGGRFTDTQYF. In DNA form, the CDR3 reads TGTGCCAGCAGTTTAGTTTTGGGGCTTGGCGGGCGATTCACAGATACGCAGTATTTT.